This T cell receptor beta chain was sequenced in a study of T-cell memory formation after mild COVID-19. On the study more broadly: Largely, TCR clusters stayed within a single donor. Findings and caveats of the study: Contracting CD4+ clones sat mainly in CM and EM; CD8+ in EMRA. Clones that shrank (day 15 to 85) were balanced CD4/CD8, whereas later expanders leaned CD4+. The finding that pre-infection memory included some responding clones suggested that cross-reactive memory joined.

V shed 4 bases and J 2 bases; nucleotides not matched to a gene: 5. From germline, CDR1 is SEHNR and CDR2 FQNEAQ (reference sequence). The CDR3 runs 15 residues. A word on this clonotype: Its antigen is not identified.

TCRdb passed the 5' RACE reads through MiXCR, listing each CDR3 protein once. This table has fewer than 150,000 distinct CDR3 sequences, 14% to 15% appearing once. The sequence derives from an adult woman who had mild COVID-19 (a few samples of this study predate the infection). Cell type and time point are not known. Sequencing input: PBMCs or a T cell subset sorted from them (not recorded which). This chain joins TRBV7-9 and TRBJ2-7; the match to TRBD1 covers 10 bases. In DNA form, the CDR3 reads TGTGCCAGCAGCTCGGGACAGGGGAGACCCTACGAGCAGTACTTC. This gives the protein CASSSGQGRPYEQYF.